Each of the 3 T cell receptor beta chains below was sequenced from the same sample in a study of T cells in Graves' hyperthyroidism and ophthalmopathy. There were TCR beta CDR3 regions amplified from RNA transcripts. A set of HTBI primers served as the primers for a first-round RT-PCR of the TCR CDR3. TCRdb called the multiplex PCR reads again in MiXCR, with one record for every CDR3 protein. The table shows about 380,000 distinct CDR3 sequences, with roughly 20% occurring only once. Source material: blood. These receptors all stem from a man aged 18 to 35 with Graves' ophthalmopathy.

This clonotype was recorded at least ten times. The V call is TRBV20-1, the J call TRBJ2-5, with 8 bases aligning to TRBD1. CDR3 size: 14 residues. Germline V gene data show CDR1 as DFQATT and CDR2 as SNEGSKA (reference sequence). V lost 4 bases and J lost 4; bases outside the gene matches: 8. CDR3 coding DNA: TGCAGTGCTACCGGACAGGGATGGGCAGAGACCCAGTACTTC. Its protein is CSATGQGWAETQYF.

This clonotype was recorded many times. The chain combines TRBV6-6 with TRBJ1-6; weak D call: TRBD1 (5 bases). Germline V gene lookup returns CDR1 MNHNY and CDR2 SVGAGI (reference sequence). The CDR3 length is 16 residues. Trimming stripped 0 bases from V and 8 bases from J, with 14 bases between. The CDR3 sequence is CASSYSISLGDSPLHF. DNA for the CDR3: TGTGCCAGCAGTTACTCGATTTCCTTAGGGGATTCACCCCTCCACTTT.

This clonotype was observed a handful of times. The rearrangement joins TRBV6-1 to TRBJ1-6; TRBD1 might be the D (5 bases). This CDR3 comprises 16 residues. Germline values: CDR1 MNHNS, CDR2 SASEGT. The V end lost 2 bases, the J end lost 10 bases, and 18 bases lay between the germline ends. The CDR3 here is CASSENPQGGDSPLHF. In nucleotides, the CDR3 is TGTGCCAGCAGTGAAAACCCCCAGGGAGGGGACTCACCCCTCCACTTT.